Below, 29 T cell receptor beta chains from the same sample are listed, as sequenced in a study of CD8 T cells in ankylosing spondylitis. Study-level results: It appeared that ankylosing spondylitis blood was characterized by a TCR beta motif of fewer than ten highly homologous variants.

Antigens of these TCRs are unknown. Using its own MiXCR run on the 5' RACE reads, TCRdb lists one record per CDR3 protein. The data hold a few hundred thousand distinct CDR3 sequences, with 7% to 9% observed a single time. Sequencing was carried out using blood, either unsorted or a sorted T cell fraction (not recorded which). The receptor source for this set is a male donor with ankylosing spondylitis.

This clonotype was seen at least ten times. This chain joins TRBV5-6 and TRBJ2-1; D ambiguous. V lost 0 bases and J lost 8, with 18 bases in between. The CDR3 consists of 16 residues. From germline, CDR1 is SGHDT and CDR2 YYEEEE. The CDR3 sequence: CASSLVAGDFLDEQFF. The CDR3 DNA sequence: TGTGCCAGCAGCTTGGTTGCAGGAGATTTTTTAGATGAGCAGTTCTTC. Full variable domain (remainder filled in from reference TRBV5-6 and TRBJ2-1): DAGVTQSPTHLIKTRGQQVTLRCSPKSGHDTVSWYQQALGQGPQFIFQYYEEEERQRGNFPDRFSGHQFPNYSSELNVNALLLGDSALYLCASSLVAGDFLDEQFFGPGTRLTVL.

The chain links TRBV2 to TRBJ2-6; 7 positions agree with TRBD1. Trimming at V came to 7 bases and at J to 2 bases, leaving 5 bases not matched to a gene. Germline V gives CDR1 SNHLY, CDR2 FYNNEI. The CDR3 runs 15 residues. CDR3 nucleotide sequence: TGTGCCAGCATTACGACAGGGACTGGGGCCAACGTCCTGACTTTC. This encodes CASITTGTGANVLTF.

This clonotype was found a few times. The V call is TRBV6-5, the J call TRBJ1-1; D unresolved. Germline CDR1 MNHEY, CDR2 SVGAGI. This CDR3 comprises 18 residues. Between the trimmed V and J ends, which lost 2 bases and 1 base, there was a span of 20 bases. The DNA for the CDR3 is TGTGCCAGCAGTTACACCTACCGGGCAGGCCGACAGAACACTGAAGCTTTCTTT. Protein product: CASSYTYRAGRQNTEAFF.

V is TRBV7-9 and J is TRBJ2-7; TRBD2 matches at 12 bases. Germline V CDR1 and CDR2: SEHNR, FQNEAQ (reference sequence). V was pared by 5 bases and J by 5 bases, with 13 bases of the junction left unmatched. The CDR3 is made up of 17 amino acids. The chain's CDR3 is CASSPVDRRTSGNEQYF. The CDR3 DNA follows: TGTGCCAGCAGCCCAGTGGACCGGCGGACTAGCGGGAACGAGCAGTACTTC.

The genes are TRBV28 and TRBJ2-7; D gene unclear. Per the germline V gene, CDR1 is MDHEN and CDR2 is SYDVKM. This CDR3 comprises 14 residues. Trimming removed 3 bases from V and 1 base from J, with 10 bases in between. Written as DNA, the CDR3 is TGTGCCAGCAGTTTTCGGGCTTATTCCTACGAGCAGTACTTC. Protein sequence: CASSFRAYSYEQYF.

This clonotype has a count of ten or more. The CDR3 bases are TGTGCCAGCTCACCTAATATTGCGGCGAACACTGAAGCTTTCTTT. Encoded protein: CASSPNIAANTEAFF. V is TRBV18 and J is TRBJ1-1; D is unclear. The CDR3 sequence is 15 residues long. From germline, CDR1 is KGHSH and CDR2 LQKENI. V lost 3 bases, J lost 1 base, and 12 bases lay in between.

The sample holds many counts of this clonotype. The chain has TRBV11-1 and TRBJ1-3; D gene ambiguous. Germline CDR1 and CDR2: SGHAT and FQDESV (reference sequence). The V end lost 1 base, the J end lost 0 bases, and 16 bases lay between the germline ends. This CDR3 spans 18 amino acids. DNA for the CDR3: TGTGCCAGCAGCTTAGGTGGTCGGTCTACACCCTCTGGAAACACCATATATTTT. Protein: CASSLGGRSTPSGNTIYF.

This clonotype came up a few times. The CDR3 spells CASSPHTGNGANVLTF. CDR3 nucleotide sequence: TGTGCCAGCAGTCCGCATACAGGGAATGGGGCCAACGTCCTGACTTTC. The chain has TRBV12-3 or TRBV12-4 and TRBJ2-6; possibly TRBD1 for D (6 bases). The V end was cut by 5 bases, the J end by 3 bases, with 14 bases between. The length of the CDR3 is 16 residues.

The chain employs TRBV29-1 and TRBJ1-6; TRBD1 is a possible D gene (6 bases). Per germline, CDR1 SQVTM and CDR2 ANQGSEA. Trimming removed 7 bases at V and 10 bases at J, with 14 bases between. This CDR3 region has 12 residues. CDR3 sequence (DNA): TGCAGCGCGTGGACAGAGGGGTCACCCCTCCACTTT. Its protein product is CSAWTEGSPLHF.

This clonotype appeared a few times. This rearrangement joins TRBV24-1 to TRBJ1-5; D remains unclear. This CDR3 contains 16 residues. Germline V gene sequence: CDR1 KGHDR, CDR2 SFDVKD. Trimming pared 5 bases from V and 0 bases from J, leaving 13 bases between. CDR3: CATSGAGSYSNQPQHF. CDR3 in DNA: TGTGCCACCAGTGGCGCGGGGTCTTATAGCAATCAGCCCCAGCATTTT.

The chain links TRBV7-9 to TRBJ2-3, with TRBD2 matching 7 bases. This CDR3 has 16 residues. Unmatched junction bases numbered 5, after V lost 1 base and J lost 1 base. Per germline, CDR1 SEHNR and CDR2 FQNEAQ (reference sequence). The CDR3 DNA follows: TGTGCCAGCAGCTTAGGTTTTCTAGCGGGCACAGATACGCAGTATTTT. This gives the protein CASSLGFLAGTDTQYF.

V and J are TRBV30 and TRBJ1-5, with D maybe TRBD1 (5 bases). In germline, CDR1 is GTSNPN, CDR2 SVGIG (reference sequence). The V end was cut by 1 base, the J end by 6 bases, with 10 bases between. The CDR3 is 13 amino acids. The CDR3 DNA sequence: TGTGCCTGGAGTGATGGGGGTAGTCAGCCCCAGCATTTT. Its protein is CAWSDGGSQPQHF.

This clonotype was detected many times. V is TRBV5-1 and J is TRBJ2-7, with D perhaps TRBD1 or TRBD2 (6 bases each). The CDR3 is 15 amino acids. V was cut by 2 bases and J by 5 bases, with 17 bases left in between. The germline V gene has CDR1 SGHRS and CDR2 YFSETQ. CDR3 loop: CASSFDWGARNEQYF. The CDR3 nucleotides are TGCGCCAGCAGCTTTGATTGGGGGGCTCGGAACGAGCAGTACTTC.

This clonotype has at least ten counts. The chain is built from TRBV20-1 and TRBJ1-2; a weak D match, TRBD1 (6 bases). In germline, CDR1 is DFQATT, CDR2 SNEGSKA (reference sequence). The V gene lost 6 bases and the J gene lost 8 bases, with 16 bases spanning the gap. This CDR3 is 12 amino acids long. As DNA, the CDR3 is TGCAGTGCAAGGACAGCCGGCCGAGGCTACACCTTC. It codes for CSARTAGRGYTF.

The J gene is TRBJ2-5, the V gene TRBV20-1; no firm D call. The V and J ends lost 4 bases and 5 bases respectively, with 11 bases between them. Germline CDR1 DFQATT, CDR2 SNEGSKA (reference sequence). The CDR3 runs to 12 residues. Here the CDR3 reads CSANRVRETQYF. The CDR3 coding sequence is TGCAGTGCTAACCGGGTTAGGGAGACCCAGTACTTC.

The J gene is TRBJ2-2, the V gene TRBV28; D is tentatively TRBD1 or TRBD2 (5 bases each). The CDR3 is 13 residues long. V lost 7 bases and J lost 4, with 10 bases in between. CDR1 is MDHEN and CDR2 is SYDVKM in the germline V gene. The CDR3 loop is CASTSGPTGELFF. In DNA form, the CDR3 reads TGTGCCAGCACCTCGGGACCCACCGGGGAGCTGTTTTTT.

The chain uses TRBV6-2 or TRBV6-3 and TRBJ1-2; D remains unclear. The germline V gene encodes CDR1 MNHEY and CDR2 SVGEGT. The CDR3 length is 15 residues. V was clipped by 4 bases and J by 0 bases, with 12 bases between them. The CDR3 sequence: CASSSSGWANYGYTF. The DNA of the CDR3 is TGTGCCAGCAGTTCCTCCGGCTGGGCTAACTATGGCTACACCTTC.

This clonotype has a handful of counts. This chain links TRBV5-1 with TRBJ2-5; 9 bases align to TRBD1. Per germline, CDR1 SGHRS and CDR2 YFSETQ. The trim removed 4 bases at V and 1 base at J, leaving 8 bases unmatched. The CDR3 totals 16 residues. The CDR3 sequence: CASSPGQGSAQETQYF. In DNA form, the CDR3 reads TGCGCCAGCAGCCCCGGACAGGGGAGCGCCCAAGAGACCCAGTACTTC.

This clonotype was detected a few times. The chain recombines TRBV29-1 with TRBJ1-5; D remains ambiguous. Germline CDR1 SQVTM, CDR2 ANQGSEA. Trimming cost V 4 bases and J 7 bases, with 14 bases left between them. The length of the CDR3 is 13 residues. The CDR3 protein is CSVGHRVGQPQHF. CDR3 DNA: TGCAGCGTTGGGCATCGAGTGGGACAGCCCCAGCATTTT.

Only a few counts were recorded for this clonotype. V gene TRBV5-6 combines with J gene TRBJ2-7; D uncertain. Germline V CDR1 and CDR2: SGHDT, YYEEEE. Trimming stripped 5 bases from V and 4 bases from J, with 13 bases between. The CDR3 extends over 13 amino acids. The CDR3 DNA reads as TGTGCCAGCAGTATCGGGTACCGGTACGAGCAGTACTTC. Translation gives CASSIGYRYEQYF.

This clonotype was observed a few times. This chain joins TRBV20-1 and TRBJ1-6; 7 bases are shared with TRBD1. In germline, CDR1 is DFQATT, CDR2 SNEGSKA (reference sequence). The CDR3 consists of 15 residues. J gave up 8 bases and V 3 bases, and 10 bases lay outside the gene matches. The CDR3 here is CSASSGQRGDSPLHF. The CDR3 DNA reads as TGCAGTGCTAGTTCGGGACAGAGGGGCGATTCACCCCTCCACTTT.

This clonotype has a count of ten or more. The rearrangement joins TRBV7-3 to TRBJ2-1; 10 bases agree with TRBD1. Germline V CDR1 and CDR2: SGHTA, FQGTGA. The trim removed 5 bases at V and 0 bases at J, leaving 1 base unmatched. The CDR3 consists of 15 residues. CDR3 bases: TGTGCCAGCAGCCGGACAGGGGGCTCCTACAATGAGCAGTTCTTC. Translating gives CASSRTGGSYNEQFF. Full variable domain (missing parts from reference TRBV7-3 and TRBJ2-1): GAGVSQTPSNKVTEKGKYVELRCDPISGHTALYWYRQSLGQGPEFLIYFQGTGAADDSGLPNDRFFAVRPEGSVSTLKIQRTERGDSAVYLCASSRTGGSYNEQFFGPGTRLTVL.

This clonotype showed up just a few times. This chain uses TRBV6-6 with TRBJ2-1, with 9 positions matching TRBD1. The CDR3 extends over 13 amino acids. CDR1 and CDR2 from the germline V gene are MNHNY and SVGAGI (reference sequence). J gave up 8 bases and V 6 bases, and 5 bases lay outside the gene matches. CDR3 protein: CASRQGAVYEQFF. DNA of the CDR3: TGTGCCAGCAGACAGGGGGCGGTTTATGAGCAGTTCTTC.

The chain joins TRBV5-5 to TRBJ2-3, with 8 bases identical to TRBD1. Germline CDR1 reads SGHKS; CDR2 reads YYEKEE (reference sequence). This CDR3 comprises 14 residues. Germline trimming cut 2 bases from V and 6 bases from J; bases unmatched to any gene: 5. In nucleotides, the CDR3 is TGTGCCAGCAGCTTCGACAGGGGATCGGATACGCAGTATTTT. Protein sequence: CASSFDRGSDTQYF.

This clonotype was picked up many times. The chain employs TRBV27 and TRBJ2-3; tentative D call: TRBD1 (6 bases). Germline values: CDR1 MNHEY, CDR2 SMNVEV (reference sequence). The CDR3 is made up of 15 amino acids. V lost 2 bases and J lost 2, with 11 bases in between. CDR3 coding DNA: TGTGCCAGCAGTTTAAAAACAGGGATCACAGATACGCAGTATTTT. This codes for CASSLKTGITDTQYF.

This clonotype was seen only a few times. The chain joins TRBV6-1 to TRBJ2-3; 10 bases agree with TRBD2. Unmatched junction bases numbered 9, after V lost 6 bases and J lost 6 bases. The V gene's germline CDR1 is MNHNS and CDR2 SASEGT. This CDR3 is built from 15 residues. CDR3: CASSWSGRAPDTQYF. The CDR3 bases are TGTGCCAGCAGCTGGAGCGGGAGGGCCCCGGATACGCAGTATTTT.

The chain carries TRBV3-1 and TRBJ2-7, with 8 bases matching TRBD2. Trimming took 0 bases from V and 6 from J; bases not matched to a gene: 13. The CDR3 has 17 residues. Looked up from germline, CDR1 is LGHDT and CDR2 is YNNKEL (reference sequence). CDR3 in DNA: TGTGCCAGCAGCCAAGATGGTACACCGGGACTAGTTCGCGAGCAGTACTTC. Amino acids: CASSQDGTPGLVREQYF.

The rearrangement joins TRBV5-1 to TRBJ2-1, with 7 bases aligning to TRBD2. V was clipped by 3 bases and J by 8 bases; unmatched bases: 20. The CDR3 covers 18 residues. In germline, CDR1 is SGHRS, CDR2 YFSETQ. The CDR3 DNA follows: TGCGCCAGCAGCTGGGCAACAGCGGGGTCTAAAGCCGGGGATGAGCAGTTCTTC. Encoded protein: CASSWATAGSKAGDEQFF.

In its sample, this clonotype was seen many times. The CDR3 here is CASSLRGYTGELFF. As DNA, the CDR3 is TGTGCCAGCAGCTTACGGGGATACACCGGGGAGCTGTTTTTT. The V and J genes are TRBV7-8 and TRBJ2-2; D is possibly TRBD2 (5 bases). Looked up from germline, CDR1 is SGHVS and CDR2 is FQNEAQ. The CDR3 has 14 residues. The V end lost 2 bases, the J end lost 3 bases, and 7 bases lay between the germline ends. The full variable domain, with the rest looked up from reference TRBV7-8 and TRBJ2-2, is GAGVSQSPRYKVAKRGQDVALRCDPISGHVSLFWYQQALGQGPEFLTYFQNEAQLDKSGLPSDRFFAERPEGSVSTLKIQRTQQEDSAVYLCASSLRGYTGELFFGEGSRLTVL.